Given below is one T cell receptor beta chain in context. The sample originates from a study of OX40 agonist ivuxolimab in advanced cancers. Across the study: Patients were dosed intravenously with ivuxolimab at 0.01 to 10 mg/kg every 2 weeks.

Clones were sequenced by immunoSEQ multiplex PCR, and TCRdb holds only the in-frame ones, with some missing. Of tens of thousands of clones in the sample, roughly four fifths were seen once. The CDR3 has 14 amino acids. V lost 3 bases, J lost 0 bases, and 9 bases lay in between. Germline CDR1 and CDR2: MDHEN and SYDVKM. The sequences come from CD4+ or CD8+ T cells sorted from blood, collected in a trial of the OX40 agonist ivuxolimab. The sequence was collected from an adult with an advanced solid tumor such as melanoma, head and neck, liver or kidney cancer. This chain links TRBV28 with TRBJ2-7; D gene uncertain. As DNA, the CDR3 is TGTGCCAGCAGTTTTGATCGGGTCTCCTACGAGCAGTACTTC. The encoded protein is CASSFDRVSYEQYF.